This T cell receptor (beta chain) was recovered during a study of blood T cell repertoires in COVID-19. Study in general: Acute and convalescent COVID-19 samples came from the United States, Italy and Spain. T cells, B-cell-depleted T cells, or PBMCs provided the cDNA or gDNA that served as material.

Original processing notes: It was from reference gene primer amplification that nucleated cell counts were estimated. The repertoire was sequenced with immunoSEQ multiplex PCR; TCRdb's copy has only in-frame clones and lacks some. D and trimming were read from the DNA, whereas the V and J calls and clone size are those reported in that table. The sample holds some 120,000 clones; around 81% are singletons and the top ten take 10% to 11%. Germline lookup yields CDR1 LGHNA and CDR2 YNFKEQ. V dropped 3 bases and J dropped 2; count of bases not matched to a gene: 7. The CDR3 has 16 amino acids. The sequence was obtained from a human donor in a cohort sampled during active COVID-19. Input material: peripheral blood. The rearrangement uses TRBV4-2 and TRBJ1-2, with TRBD1 matching over 9 bases. The DNA of the CDR3 is TGTGCCAGCAGCCACCTTCTGGGACAGGGAAACTATGGCTACACCTTC. Its translation: CASSHLLGQGNYGYTF.